A single sample gave rise to the 9 T cell receptor beta chains below, sequenced in a study of cytomegalovirus exposure and HLA in healthy donors. The PCR had 60 Vbeta and 13 Jbeta primers. TCRdb's table, derived via immunoSEQ multiplex PCR, lists solely in-frame clones and lacks some. The sample includes 100,000 to 150,000 clones, 80% to 90% of them seen just once. Material: PBMCs. The origin of the receptors is a man in his forties or fifties in good health and CMV-seronegative.

V is TRBV7-9 and J is TRBJ1-1, with 7 nucleotides matching TRBD1. V dropped 9 bases and J dropped 6; count of bases not matched to a gene: 13. The CDR3 consists of 14 residues. The germline gives CDR1 SEHNR, CDR2 FQNEAQ (reference sequence). CDR3 protein: CARTRGQGVAEAFF. In DNA, the CDR3 is TGTGCCAGGACTCGCGGGCAGGGGGTGGCTGAAGCTTTCTTT.

The J gene is TRBJ2-7, the V gene TRBV5-1; a weak D match, TRBD1 (5 bases). Germline lookup yields CDR1 SGHRS and CDR2 YFSETQ. The CDR3 spans 13 residues. The V end was cut by 1 base, the J end by 3 bases, with 8 bases between. CDR3 coding DNA: TGCGCCAGCAGCTTGACACAGGACTACGAGCAGTACTTC. Its translation: CASSLTQDYEQYF. The entire variable domain, with the rest obtained from reference TRBV5-1 and TRBJ2-7, is as follows: KAGVTQTPRYLIKTRGQQVTLSCSPISGHRSVSWYQQTPGQGLQFLFEYFSETQRNKGNFPGRFSGRQFSNSRSEMNVSTLELGDSALYLCASSLTQDYEQYFGPGTRLTVT.

On this clone itself: One end of the junction is discordant with germline, which a read error may explain. This same CDR3 is encoded by further DNA sequences in the sample. V usage is TRBV7-8 and J usage is TRBJ1-6, with D hard to call. The CDR3 spans 19 residues. Germline CDR1 SGHVS, CDR2 FQNEAQ. CDR3 loop: CASSLAARGSSSYNSPLHF. CDR3 nucleotide sequence: TGTGCCAGCAGCTTAGCTGCCCGTGGGTCTAGCTCCTATAATTCCCCCCTCCACTTT.

V gene TRBV4-1 combines with J gene TRBJ2-5; the match to TRBD2 covers 9 bases. The trim removed 4 bases at V and 6 bases at J, leaving 9 bases unmatched. CDR3 size: 15 residues. Germline CDR1 MGHRA, CDR2 YSYEKL. The chain's CDR3 is CASSLLGLAGQTQYF. CDR3 sequence (DNA): TGCGCCAGCAGCCTACTGGGACTAGCCGGACAGACCCAGTACTTC.

The chain links TRBV7-3 to TRBJ2-1; perhaps TRBD2 as D (5 bases). Deletions cut 5 bases from V and 0 bases from J, with 11 bases between. Germline loops: CDR1 SGHTA, CDR2 FQGTGA. The CDR3 contains 15 residues. In DNA, the CDR3 is TGTGCCAGCAGCCAGAGCGGCAGCTCCTACAATGAGCAGTTCTTC. Protein product: CASSQSGSSYNEQFF.

V usage is TRBV6-6 and J usage is TRBJ2-5, with a possible D match to TRBD1 (6 bases). Trimming cost V 4 bases and J 3 bases, with 12 bases left between them. The CDR3 is 14 residues long. In germline, CDR1 is MNHNY, CDR2 SVGAGI (reference sequence). CDR3 sequence (DNA): TGTGCCAGCAGTTTCAGGGGCTCGAAAGAGACCCAGTACTTC. It is translated as CASSFRGSKETQYF.

CDR3 sequence: CASSLYPDRADTEAFF. The CDR3 DNA reads TGTGCCAGCAGTTTGTACCCAGACAGGGCGGACACTGAAGCTTTCTTT. J is TRBJ1-1 and V is TRBV27; TRBD1 matches at 7 bases. The CDR3 loop spans 16 amino acids. Germline-derived CDR1 and CDR2 are MNHEY and SMNVEV (reference sequence). The trim removed 3 bases at V and 3 bases at J, leaving 10 bases unmatched.

V gene TRBV20-1 combines with J gene TRBJ1-6, with unresolved D. V lost 6 bases and J 7 bases, leaving 7 bases between the germline ends. CDR3 size: 11 residues. In germline, CDR1 is DFQATT, CDR2 SNEGSKA (reference sequence). In DNA form, the CDR3 reads TGCAGTGCAGGACTCAATTCACCCCTCCACTTT. Protein: CSAGLNSPLHF.

The chain couples TRBV30 to TRBJ1-4; no clear D. This CDR3 has 12 amino acids. Per germline, CDR1 GTSNPN and CDR2 SVGIG (reference sequence). Trimming took off 4 bases at V and 3 bases at J, with 6 bases between the two ends. In nucleotides, the CDR3 is TGTGCCTGGAACGGGGCTAATGAAAAACTGTTTTTT. Translation: CAWNGANEKLFF.